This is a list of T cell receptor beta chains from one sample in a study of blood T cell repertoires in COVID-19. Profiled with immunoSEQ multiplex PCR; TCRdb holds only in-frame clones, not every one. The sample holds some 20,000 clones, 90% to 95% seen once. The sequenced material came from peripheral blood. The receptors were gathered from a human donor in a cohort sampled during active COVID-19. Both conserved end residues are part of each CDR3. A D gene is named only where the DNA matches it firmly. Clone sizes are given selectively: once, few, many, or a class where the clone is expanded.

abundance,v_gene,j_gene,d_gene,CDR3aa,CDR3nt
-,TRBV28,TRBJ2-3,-,CASSSPASADTQYF,TGTGCCAGCAGTTCCCCCGCGAGCGCAGATACGCAGTATTTT
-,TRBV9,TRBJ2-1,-,CASSVELLSSYNEQFF,TGTGCCAGCAGCGTAGAGCTATTAAGCTCCTACAATGAGCAGTTCTTC
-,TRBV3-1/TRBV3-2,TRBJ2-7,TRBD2,CASSHWSSGNFYEQYF,TGTGCCAGCAGCCACTGGTCTAGCGGGAACTTCTACGAGCAGTACTTC
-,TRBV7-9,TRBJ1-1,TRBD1,CASSLASPTGDTEAFF,TGTGCCAGCAGCTTGGCATCCCCGACAGGGGACACTGAAGCTTTCTTT
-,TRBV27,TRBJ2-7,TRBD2,CASSLAGGTYEQYF,TGTGCCAGCAGTTTAGCGGGGGGCACCTACGAGCAGTACTTC
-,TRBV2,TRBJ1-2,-,CASFGPSNYGYTF,TGTGCCAGCTTTGGGCCTTCTAACTATGGCTACACCTTC
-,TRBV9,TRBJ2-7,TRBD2,CASSVATSGSHEQYF,TGTGCCAGCAGCGTAGCTACTAGCGGGAGCCACGAGCAGTACTTC
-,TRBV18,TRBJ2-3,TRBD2,CATSTGAGGPTDTQYF,TGTGCCACCTCAACCGGGGCGGGGGGCCCCACAGATACGCAGTATTTT
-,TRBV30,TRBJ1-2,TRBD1,CAAFRDRAPLWTGYTF,TGTGCCGCCTTCAGGGACAGGGCACCACTATGGACGGGCTACACCTTC
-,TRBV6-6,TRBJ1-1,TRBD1,CASSYSTGGLSEAFF,TGTGCCAGCAGTTATTCGACAGGGGGCCTCTCTGAAGCTTTCTTT
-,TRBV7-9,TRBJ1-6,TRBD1,CASSPTTGAGSPLHF,TGTGCCAGCAGCCCGACGACAGGGGCGGGTTCACCCCTCCACTTT
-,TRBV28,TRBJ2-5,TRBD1,CASSLGTGRLQETQYF,TGTGCCAGCAGTTTAGGGACAGGACGACTCCAAGAGACCCAGTACTTC
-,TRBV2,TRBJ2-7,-,CASSGGYEQYF,TGTGCCAGCTCCGGCGGATACGAGCAGTACTTC
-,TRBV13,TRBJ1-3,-,CASSLRARGKGNTIYF,TGTGCCAGCAGCTTAAGGGCCAGGGGAAAAGGAAACACCATATATTTT
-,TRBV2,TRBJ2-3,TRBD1,CASTLLTGGTDTQYF,TGTGCCAGCACTTTACTGACAGGGGGCACAGATACGCAGTATTTT
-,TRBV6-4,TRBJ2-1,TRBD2,CASTPWTSDYNEQFF,TGTGCCAGCACCCCCTGGACTAGCGACTACAATGAGCAGTTCTTC
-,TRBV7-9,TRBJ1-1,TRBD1,CASSRDRGQRNTEAFF,TGTGCCAGCAGCCGGGACAGGGGGCAAAGGAACACTGAAGCTTTCTTT
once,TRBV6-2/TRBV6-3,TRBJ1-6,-,CASSRQENSPLHF,TGTGCCAGCAGTCGACAGGAGAATTCACCCCTCCACTTT
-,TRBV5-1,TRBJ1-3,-,CASSLEPISGSGNTIYF,TGCGCCAGCAGCTTGGAGCCAATATCCGGCTCTGGAAACACCATATATTTT
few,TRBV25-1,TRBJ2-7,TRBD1,CASSERTGPYEQYF,TGTGCCAGCAGTGAACGGACAGGGCCCTACGAGCAGTACTTC
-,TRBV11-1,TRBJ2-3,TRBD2,CASSSQSGSGTDTQYF,TGTGCCAGCAGCTCGCAGAGCGGGAGTGGGACAGATACGCAGTATTTT
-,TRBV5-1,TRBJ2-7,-,CASSLEASPGQYF,TGCGCCAGCAGCTTGGAGGCTAGTCCGGGGCAGTACTTC
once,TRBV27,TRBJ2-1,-,CATMDRANNEQFF,TGTGCCACCATGGACAGAGCAAACAATGAGCAGTTCTTC
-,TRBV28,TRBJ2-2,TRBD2,CASSPGTSGAAGELFF,TGTGCCAGCAGTCCCGGGACTAGCGGGGCGGCCGGGGAGCTGTTTTTT
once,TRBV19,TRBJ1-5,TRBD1,CASKKQGGYQPQHF,TGTGCCAGTAAGAAGCAAGGGGGCTATCAGCCCCAGCATTTT
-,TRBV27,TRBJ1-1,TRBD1,CASSSLGTGVLNTEAFF,TGTGCCAGCAGTAGTCTCGGGACAGGGGTCCTGAACACTGAAGCTTTCTTT
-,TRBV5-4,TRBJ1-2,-,CASSLELDRRPYTF,TGTGCCAGCAGCTTGGAATTGGATAGGCGGCCCTACACCTTC
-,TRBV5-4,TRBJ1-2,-,CASSISWTTRDGYTF,TGTGCCAGCAGCATATCATGGACAACCCGGGATGGCTACACCTTC
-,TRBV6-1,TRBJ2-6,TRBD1,CASSVGTGVPGANVLTF,TGTGCCAGCAGTGTCGGGACAGGGGTACCTGGGGCCAACGTCCTGACTTTC
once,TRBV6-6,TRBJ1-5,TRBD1,CASSSKTGNQPQHF,TGTGCCAGCAGTTCCAAGACAGGGAATCAGCCCCAGCATTTT
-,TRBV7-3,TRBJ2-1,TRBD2,CASSLTQAGAYNEQFF,TGTGCCAGCAGCTTAACCCAAGCGGGAGCTTACAATGAGCAGTTCTTC
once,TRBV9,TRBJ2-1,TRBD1,CASSNRTGGYNEQFF,TGTGCCAGCAGCAACCGGACAGGGGGATATAATGAGCAGTTCTTC
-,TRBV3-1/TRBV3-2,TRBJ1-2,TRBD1,CASSQRSGTGGGGYTF,TGTGCCAGCAGCCAGCGGTCCGGGACAGGGGGGGGTGGCTACACCTTC
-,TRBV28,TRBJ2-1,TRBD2,CASSSASGRGEQFF,TGTGCCAGCAGTTCGGCTAGCGGGAGGGGCGAGCAGTTCTTC
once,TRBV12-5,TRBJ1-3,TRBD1,CASGLVQGQGWASGNTIYF,TGTGCTAGTGGTTTGGTACAGGGGCAGGGGTGGGCCTCTGGAAACACCATATATTTT
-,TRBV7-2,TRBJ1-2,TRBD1,CASSLEGRGPSYGYTF,TGTGCCAGCAGCTTAGAGGGTAGGGGGCCGAGCTATGGCTACACCTTC
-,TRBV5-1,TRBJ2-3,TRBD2,CPSSSGLAGGGVSHDTQYF,TGCCCCAGCAGCTCGGGACTAGCGGGGGGAGGGGTCTCACATGATACGCAGTATTTT
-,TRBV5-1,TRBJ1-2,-,CASSFRGHGTYGYTF,TGCGCCAGCAGCTTTAGGGGACACGGGACGTATGGCTACACCTTC
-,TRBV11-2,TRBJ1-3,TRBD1,CASSEQGTRSGNTIYF,TGTGCCAGCAGCGAACAGGGGACCCGCTCTGGAAACACCATATATTTT
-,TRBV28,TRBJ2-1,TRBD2,CASSFASGSIHEQFF,TGTGCCAGCAGTTTCGCTAGCGGGAGTATCCATGAGCAGTTCTTC
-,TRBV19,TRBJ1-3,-,CAIKSSSGNTIYF,TGTGCCATAAAATCCTCCTCTGGAAACACCATATATTTT
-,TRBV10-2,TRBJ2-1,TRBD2,CASRTGQTSGYNEQFF,TGCGCCAGCAGGACAGGACAGACTAGCGGCTACAATGAGCAGTTCTTC
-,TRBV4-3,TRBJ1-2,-,CASSQDWGLGTGVYGYTF,TGCGCCAGCAGCCAAGATTGGGGCTTAGGAACAGGCGTCTATGGCTACACCTTC
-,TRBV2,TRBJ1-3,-,CASALGRRTSGNTIYF,TGTGCCAGCGCCTTGGGCCGCCGCACATCTGGAAACACCATATATTTT
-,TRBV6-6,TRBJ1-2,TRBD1,CASREGASYGYTF,TGTGCCAGCAGAGAGGGGGCTTCCTATGGCTACACCTTC
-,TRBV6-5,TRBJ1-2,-,CASSYSGGANYGYTF,TGTGCCAGCAGTTACTCAGGGGGGGCTAACTATGGCTACACCTTC
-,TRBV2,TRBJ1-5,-,CASSLQGLEFNQPQHF,TGTGCCAGCAGTCTTCAGGGACTTGAATTCAATCAGCCCCAGCATTTT
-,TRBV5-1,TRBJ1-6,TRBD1,CASSPTGTDNSPLHF,TGCGCCAGCAGCCCAACTGGGACAGATAATTCACCCCTCCACTTT
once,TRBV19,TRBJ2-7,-,CASSQSWETGQYF,TGTGCCAGTAGTCAATCTTGGGAGACAGGGCAGTACTTC
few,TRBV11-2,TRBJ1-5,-,CASSLLGYDQPQHF,TGTGCCAGCAGCTTACTCGGGTATGATCAGCCCCAGCATTTT
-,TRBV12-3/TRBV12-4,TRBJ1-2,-,CASSFGGIYGYTF,TGTGCCAGCAGTTTCGGCGGTATCTATGGCTACACCTTC
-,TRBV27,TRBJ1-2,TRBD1,CASRDPTGGSYGYTF,TGTGCCAGCCGGGATCCGACAGGGGGAAGTTATGGCTACACCTTC
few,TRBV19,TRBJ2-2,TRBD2,CASSNSGRAVGELFF,TGTGCCAGTAGTAATAGCGGGAGGGCCGTCGGGGAGCTGTTTTTT
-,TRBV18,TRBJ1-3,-,CASSPQRSPSGNTIYF,TGTGCCAGCTCTCCACAGAGGTCACCCTCTGGAAACACCATATATTTT
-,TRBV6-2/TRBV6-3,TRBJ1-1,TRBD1,CASSQDRMNTEAFF,TGTGCCAGCAGCCAGGACAGGATGAACACTGAAGCTTTCTTT
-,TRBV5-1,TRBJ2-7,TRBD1,CASSLGTGRGEQYF,TGCGCCAGCAGCTTGGGGACAGGCCGGGGCGAGCAGTACTTC
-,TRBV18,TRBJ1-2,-,CASSPLNSGATYGYTF,TGTGCCAGCTCACCCCTTAACAGCGGGGCTACCTATGGCTACACCTTC
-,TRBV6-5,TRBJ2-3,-,CASYGGNTDTQYF,TGTGCCAGCTATGGGGGCAACACAGATACGCAGTATTTT
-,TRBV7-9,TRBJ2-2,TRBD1,CASSHQGASGELFF,TGTGCCAGCAGCCACCAGGGGGCGTCCGGGGAGCTGTTTTTT